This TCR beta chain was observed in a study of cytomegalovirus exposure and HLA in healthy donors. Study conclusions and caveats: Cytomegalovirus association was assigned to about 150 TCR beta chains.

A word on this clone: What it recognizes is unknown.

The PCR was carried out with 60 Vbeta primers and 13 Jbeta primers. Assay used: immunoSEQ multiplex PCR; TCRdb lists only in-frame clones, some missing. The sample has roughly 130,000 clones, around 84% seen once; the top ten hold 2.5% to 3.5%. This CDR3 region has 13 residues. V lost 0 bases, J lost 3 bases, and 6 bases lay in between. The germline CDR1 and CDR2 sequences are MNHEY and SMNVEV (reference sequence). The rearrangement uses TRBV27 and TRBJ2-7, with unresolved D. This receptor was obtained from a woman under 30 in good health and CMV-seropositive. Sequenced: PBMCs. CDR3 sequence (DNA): TGTGCCAGCAGTTTATCTCGGGTCTACGAGCAGTACTTC. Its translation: CASSLSRVYEQYF.